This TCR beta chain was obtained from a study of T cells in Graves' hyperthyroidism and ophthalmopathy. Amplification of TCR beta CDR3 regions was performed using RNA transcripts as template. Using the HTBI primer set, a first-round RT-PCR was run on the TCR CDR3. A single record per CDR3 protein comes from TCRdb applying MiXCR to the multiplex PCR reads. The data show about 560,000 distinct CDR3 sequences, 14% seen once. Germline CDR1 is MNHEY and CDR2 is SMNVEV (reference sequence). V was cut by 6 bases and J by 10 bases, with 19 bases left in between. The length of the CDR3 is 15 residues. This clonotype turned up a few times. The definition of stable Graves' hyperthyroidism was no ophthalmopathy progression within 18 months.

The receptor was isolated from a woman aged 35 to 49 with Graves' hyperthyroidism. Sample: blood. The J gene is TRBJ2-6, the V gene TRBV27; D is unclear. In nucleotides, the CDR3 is TGTGCCAGCAGATCCGGCCCCACAAGTATTAACGTCCTGACTTTC. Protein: CASRSGPTSINVLTF.